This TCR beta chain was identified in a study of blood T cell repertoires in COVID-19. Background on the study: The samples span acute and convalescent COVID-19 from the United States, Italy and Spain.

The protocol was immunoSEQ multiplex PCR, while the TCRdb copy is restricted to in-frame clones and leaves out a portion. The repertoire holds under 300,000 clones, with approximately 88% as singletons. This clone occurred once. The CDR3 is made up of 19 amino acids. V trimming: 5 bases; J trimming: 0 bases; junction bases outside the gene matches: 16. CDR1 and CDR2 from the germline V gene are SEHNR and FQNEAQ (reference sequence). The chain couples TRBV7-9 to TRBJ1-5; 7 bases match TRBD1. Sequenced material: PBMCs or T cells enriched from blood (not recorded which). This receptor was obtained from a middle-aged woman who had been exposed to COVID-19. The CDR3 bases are TGTGCCAGCAGCCCAAGTTCAGGGACAGTAGGGTATAGCAATCAGCCCCAGCATTTT. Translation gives CASSPSSGTVGYSNQPQHF.